This record concerns one T cell receptor beta chain sequence. As yet, its antigen is unknown. This record belongs to a study of T cell responses to AZD1222 COVID-19 vaccine. Whole-study findings and limits: At baseline, seropositivity was found in only six AZD1222 recipients. Nearly half of spike-specific TCRs reportedly target variant regions that are unmutated in the B.1.351 and B.1.1.7 variants. Every sample of the repertoires postdated the peak T cell response. White British ancestry dominated among donors, who included more females, and clonal diversity was possibly underestimated.

Method: immunoSEQ multiplex PCR; TCRdb's copy keeps in-frame clones and lacks some. The data show 95,000 to 100,000 clones, roughly nine tenths seen once. This sample comprised peripheral blood, obtained on day 0 of AZD1222 vaccination. The clonotype originates from an adult in good health.

Here the CDR3 DNA reads TGTGCCAGCAGCGTGGGGGCGGGTGGACGGACTGAGCAGTTCTTC. Amino acid sequence: CASSVGAGGRTEQFF. The chain employs TRBV9 and TRBJ2-1, with D perhaps matching TRBD1 (6 bases). Germline V gene sequence: CDR1 SGDLS, CDR2 YYNGEE. The CDR3 sequence is 15 residues long. With 2 bases removed from V and 9 bases from J, the gap between germline ends came to 18 bases.